A selection of T cell receptor beta chains follows, all from one sample in a study of shared clonotypes between healthy human individuals. The data were produced by immunoSEQ multiplex PCR, yet TCRdb's version contains in-frame clones alone and is incomplete. The sample contains about a million clones, 60% to 80% of which appear only once. The source material was memory CD4+ T cells from PBMCs. The source is a man between 18 and 29 years old in good health. Some clones in this sample may be carry-over from other donors' samples. Each CDR3 is given with its conserved first and last residue. D genes are given only for firm matches. Clone size, where shown, is once, few, many, or a class for clones that have expanded.

d_call	v_call	clone_size	j_call	cdr3_nt	cdr3_aa
-	TRBV5-1	few	TRBJ2-1	TGCGCCAGCAGCTTGGCGGGAGCCCTGGAGGCAGAGCAGTTCTTC	CASSLAGALEAEQFF
TRBD1	TRBV2	-	TRBJ1-5	TGTGCCAGCAGTAACCGGGACAGTAAAAATTTT	CASSNRDSKNF
TRBD2	TRBV2	many	TRBJ2-2	TGTGCCAGCAGGGGGGTAGCGGGAGCGTTTGCCACCGGGGAGCTGTTTTTT	CASRGVAGAFATGELFF
TRBD2	TRBV28	-	TRBJ2-1	TGTGCCAGCACCCCATTGACCGGGAGGGCCTACAATGAGCAGTTCTTC	CASTPLTGRAYNEQFF
TRBD1	TRBV7-8	-	TRBJ1-4	TGTGCCAGCAGCTTACTGACAGGGGGCCTAGCCGAAAAACTGTTTTTT	CASSLLTGGLAEKLFF
-	TRBV29-1	-	TRBJ2-3	TGCAGCGTTGACGGGGCGACCACAGATACGCAGTATTTT	CSVDGATTDTQYF
-	TRBV9	-	TRBJ1-3	TGTGCCAGCAGCGTCTTAGGGGGATCTGGAAACACCATATATTTT	CASSVLGGSGNTIYF
-	TRBV25-1	-	TRBJ2-5	TGTGCCAGCAGAAGGCAGGGTGGGGAGACCCAGTACTTC	CASRRQGGETQYF
-	TRBV2	-	TRBJ2-4	TGTGCCAGCATGAGGACGGTGATAGCCAAAAACATTCAGTACTTC	CASMRTVIAKNIQYF
TRBD2	TRBV19	many	TRBJ2-6	TGTGCCAGTAGTACTGGGACTAGCGGGAGGGCCGATGGGGCCAACGTCCTGACTTTC	CASSTGTSGRADGANVLTF
TRBD2	TRBV28	-	TRBJ2-3	TGTGCCATCAAAGCTAGCGGGAGAAGCACAGATACGCAGTATTTT	CAIKASGRSTDTQYF
TRBD1	TRBV29-1	-	TRBJ1-5	TGCAGCGCAGGGGGCCACAATCAGCCCCAGCATTTT	CSAGGHNQPQHF
-	TRBV4-2	-	TRBJ1-1	TGTGCCAGCCGGAGCGAGGCTGAAGCTTTCTTT	CASRSEAEAFF
-	TRBV9	-	TRBJ2-7	TGTGCCAGCAGCGTTCAGGGAAACTACGAGCAGTACTTC	CASSVQGNYEQYF
-	TRBV19	few	TRBJ2-7	TGTGCCAGTAGTATAGCGGGAGTACAGTACTACGAGCAGTACTTC	CASSIAGVQYYEQYF
-	TRBV28	-	TRBJ2-5	TGTGCCAGCAGTCCTGGGGGGCGGGTGCGTAGGGAGACCCAGTACTTC	CASSPGGRVRRETQYF
TRBD1	TRBV28	once	TRBJ1-1	TGTGCCAGCAGGGCTACAGGGGGCAATTCTTTGAACACTGAAGCTTTCTTT	CASRATGGNSLNTEAFF
TRBD1	TRBV5-6	few	TRBJ1-2	TGTGCCAGCAGCTTGCGGGACAGGGTTGACTATGGCTACACCTTC	CASSLRDRVDYGYTF
TRBD1	TRBV27	few	TRBJ2-6	TGTGCCAGCAGTGGGACAGTTCTCTCTGGGGCCAACGTCCTGACTTTC	CASSGTVLSGANVLTF
-	TRBV4-1	many	TRBJ2-1	TGCGCCAGCAGCCCCCTTCGGCTGACAAACTCCTACAATGAGCAGTTCTTC	CASSPLRLTNSYNEQFF
-	TRBV5-1	-	TRBJ2-2	TGCGCCAGCAGCTGGGCCGGGACTGAAAACACCGGGGAGCTGTTTTTT	CASSWAGTENTGELFF
-	TRBV10-3	-	TRBJ2-5	TGTGCCATCAGTGAGTTTGTGGAAGAGACCCAGTACTTC	CAISEFVEETQYF
-	TRBV5-1	-	TRBJ1-4	TGCGCCAGCGCCACAGGGTTGGGGAATGAAAAACTGTTTTTT	CASATGLGNEKLFF
TRBD2	TRBV5-6	-	TRBJ2-7	TGTGCCAGCAGCTCGGTCCTAGCGGGAGTTGCGGGCCACGAGCAGTACTTC	CASSSVLAGVAGHEQYF
-	TRBV5-8	-	TRBJ1-2	TGTGCCAGCAGCTTCAATAACTATGGCTACACCTTC	CASSFNNYGYTF
TRBD2	TRBV11-2	-	TRBJ2-4	TGTGCCAGCAGCGCCCTCTGGACTAGCTGGTCCAAAAACATTCAGTACTTC	CASSALWTSWSKNIQYF
-	TRBV5-1	-	TRBJ1-4	TGCGCCAGCAGCCCCGGCTGGGTTGCAACTAATGAAAAACTGTTTTTT	CASSPGWVATNEKLFF
-	TRBV7-9	-	TRBJ1-1	TGTGCCAGCAGCTTCGTAGGGGGCACTGAAGCTTTCTTT	CASSFVGGTEAFF
TRBD2	TRBV11-2	few	TRBJ2-7	TGTGCCAGCAGCTCCGGCGGGAGGTCCACCGACGAGCAGTACTTC	CASSSGGRSTDEQYF
-	TRBV28	-	TRBJ1-5	TGTGCCAGCCAGGGAGGCAATCAGCCCCAGCATTTT	CASQGGNQPQHF
-	TRBV30	-	TRBJ1-3	TGTGCCTGGCAGGGGAACTCTGGAAACACCATATATTTT	CAWQGNSGNTIYF
-	TRBV18	-	TRBJ2-7	TGTGCCAGCTCACCACTCGCCAGCGGCTACGAGCAGTACTTC	CASSPLASGYEQYF
-	TRBV23-1	-	TRBJ2-1	TGCGCCAGCAGTCAGTGTATGGCCGGGGGTGAGCAGTTCTTC	CASSQCMAGGEQFF
TRBD2	TRBV30	-	TRBJ2-7	TGTGCCTGGAGTAGTAGCGGGAGGGTCTACTCCTACGAGCAGTACTTC	CAWSSSGRVYSYEQYF
TRBD1	TRBV28	-	TRBJ2-2	TGTGCCAGCAGACTAACAGGGGGCAACACCGGGGAGCTGTTTTTT	CASRLTGGNTGELFF
-	TRBV4-1	-	TRBJ2-7	TGCGCCAGCAGCCAAACCTTGGTCCGAGACTACGAGCAGTACTTC	CASSQTLVRDYEQYF
TRBD2	TRBV28	-	TRBJ2-3	TGTGCCAGCGGATCGAGCGGGAGGGGAGGGGCGCAGTATTTT	CASGSSGRGGAQYF
TRBD1	TRBV28	-	TRBJ2-4	TGTGCCAGCAGTTACCCTCGAGGACAGGCCGTAGCCAAAAACATTCAGTACTTC	CASSYPRGQAVAKNIQYF
-	TRBV29-1	once	TRBJ2-3	TGCAGCGTTGTCGTCAGCACAGATACGCAGTATTTT	CSVVVSTDTQYF
TRBD1	TRBV10-3	-	TRBJ2-5	TGTGCCATCAGTTCTACAGAGACAGGGTACCAAGAGACCCAGTACTTC	CAISSTETGYQETQYF
-	TRBV15	-	TRBJ1-1	TGTGCCACCAGCAGGGGGACAAGGACGGTGAACACTGAAGCTTTCTTT	CATSRGTRTVNTEAFF
-	TRBV27	-	TRBJ2-3	TGTGCCAGCAGTTCTCCTTCGACGGTGAGCACAGATACGCAGTATTTT	CASSSPSTVSTDTQYF